A single sample is the source of the 16 T cell receptor beta chains below, sequenced in a study of T cell responses to AZD1222 COVID-19 vaccine. This table comes from immunoSEQ multiplex PCR, and its TCRdb copy is limited to in-frame clones, with some not included. Among roughly 120,000 clones listed, around 88% were seen once. The sample was peripheral blood, taken 28 days after the second AZD1222 dose. The receptors derive from an adult who received the AZD1222 COVID-19 vaccine.

The gene calls are TRBV19 and TRBJ2-5, with TRBD2 identical over 8 bases. The junction had 5 bases not matched to a gene; V was cut back by 6 bases and J by 2 bases. The V gene's germline CDR1 is LNHDA and CDR2 SQIVND (reference sequence). The CDR3 has 14 amino acids. CDR3 sequence (DNA): TGTGCCAGTAGCCCGGGGGGGATGCAAGAGACCCAGTACTTC. Encoded protein: CASSPGGMQETQYF.

This chain connects TRBV11-1 to TRBJ2-1, with TRBD2 matching over 9 bases. Trimming cost V 9 bases and J 0 bases; bases outside gene matches: 3. CDR1 is SGHAT, CDR2 FQDESV, per germline (reference sequence). The CDR3 sequence is 14 residues long. The CDR3 loop is CASNSGGSYNEQFF. CDR3 nucleotide sequence: TGTGCCAGTAATAGCGGGGGCTCCTACAATGAGCAGTTCTTC.

The rearrangement uses TRBV15 and TRBJ1-2; no reliable D call. Trimming cost V 3 bases and J 6 bases, with 11 bases left between them. This CDR3 region has 13 residues. Germline-derived CDR1 and CDR2 are LNHNV and YYDKDF (reference sequence). The CDR3 sequence is CATSRDRVDGYTF. CDR3 bases: TGTGCCACCAGCAGGGACCGGGTGGATGGCTACACCTTC.

CDR3 bases: TGCGCCAGCAGTGAAATGGGGAGCAATCAGCCCCAGCATTTT. As protein: CASSEMGSNQPQHF. This rearrangement joins TRBV10-1 to TRBJ1-5; no clear D. CDR1 WNHNN and CDR2 SYGVQD come from the germline V gene (reference sequence). V was shortened by 3 bases and J by 1 base, with 7 bases between the two germline ends. The CDR3 covers 14 residues.

The chain links TRBV6-6 to TRBJ1-3; 8 nucleotides line up with TRBD1. CDR3 length equals 14 residues. J gave up 4 bases and V 5 bases, and 4 bases lay outside the gene matches. CDR1 and CDR2 from the germline V gene are MNHNY and SVGAGI (reference sequence). The CDR3 sequence is CASSHRDRGNTIYF. The CDR3 coding sequence is TGTGCCAGCAGTCACCGGGACAGGGGAAACACCATATATTTT.

The V and J genes are TRBV19 and TRBJ2-7; the D gene is possibly TRBD2 (8 bases). CDR1 and CDR2 (germline): LNHDA, SQIVND (reference sequence). This CDR3 is built from 16 residues. Between the trimmed V and J ends, which lost 5 bases and 3 bases, there was a span of 20 bases. Here the CDR3 DNA reads TGTGCCAGTAGTGCGGGAGGAACAGGGGCCAACTACGAGCAGTACTTC. Its translation is CASSAGGTGANYEQYF.

This rearrangement joins TRBV2 to TRBJ2-7; 9 bases fit TRBD1. Germline V gene sequence: CDR1 SNHLY, CDR2 FYNNEI. V lost 0 bases, J lost 2 bases, and 2 bases stayed unmatched. There are 15 residues in the CDR3. The CDR3 sequence: CASSEAWTGAYEQYF. As DNA, the CDR3 is TGTGCCAGCAGTGAAGCGTGGACAGGGGCCTACGAGCAGTACTTC.

The chain links TRBV18 to TRBJ2-7; D uncertain. The ends were cut back, 2 bases at V and 5 bases at J, with 7 bases in the middle. Germline loops: CDR1 KGHSH, CDR2 LQKENI. The CDR3 is 12 residues long. The CDR3 nucleotides are TGTGCCAGCTCACCAGATCGAAACGAGCAGTACTTC. This sequence encodes CASSPDRNEQYF.

V and J are TRBV7-9 and TRBJ1-1, with TRBD1 matching over 8 bases. Losses at the gene ends were 1 base for V and 3 bases for J; bases not matched to a gene: 10. The CDR3 consists of 17 residues. Per germline, CDR1 SEHNR and CDR2 FQNEAQ (reference sequence). The CDR3 region is CASSLVFGRGRDTEAFF. DNA of the CDR3: TGTGCCAGCAGCTTAGTTTTTGGCAGGGGGCGGGACACTGAAGCTTTCTTT. The full variable domain, completed using reference TRBV7-9 and TRBJ1-1, is DTGVSQNPRHKITKRGQNVTFRCDPISEHNRLYWYRQTLGQGPEFLTYFQNEAQLEKSRLLSDRFSAERPKGSFSTLEIQRTEQGDSAMYLCASSLVFGRGRDTEAFFGQGTRLTVV.

This rearrangement joins TRBV9 to TRBJ1-2; no reliable D call. V lost 0 bases and J 4 bases, leaving 13 bases between the germline ends. Germline CDR1 SGDLS, CDR2 YYNGEE. The CDR3 has 15 residues. Written as DNA, the CDR3 is TGTGCCAGCAGCGTAGATGCCGGCAGTGTCTATGGCTACACCTTC. Protein sequence: CASSVDAGSVYGYTF.

The chain has TRBV6-2 or TRBV6-3 and TRBJ1-1; TRBD1 is a possible D gene (6 bases). This CDR3 is 17 amino acids long. CDR1 is MNHEY, CDR2 SVGEGT, per germline. Trimming removed 6 bases from V and 0 bases from J, with 20 bases in between. The CDR3 is CASSSPPGARMNTEAFF. As DNA, the CDR3 is TGTGCCAGCAGCTCCCCCCCGGGGGCGCGGATGAACACTGAAGCTTTCTTT.

The V call is TRBV7-3, the J call TRBJ2-3, with TRBD2 matching over 7 bases. Germline-derived CDR1 and CDR2 are SGHTA and FQGTGA. This CDR3 contains 12 residues. V trimming: 5 bases; J trimming: 6 bases; junction bases outside the gene matches: 2. The CDR3 loop is CASSTGGDTQYF. In DNA form, the CDR3 reads TGTGCCAGCAGCACCGGGGGGGATACGCAGTATTTT.

CDR3 in amino acids: CASSELAGGSYEQFF. The CDR3 DNA is TGTGCCAGCAGTGAACTAGCGGGGGGGAGCTATGAGCAGTTCTTC. The V call is TRBV28, the J call TRBJ2-1; 13 nucleotides agree with TRBD2. The CDR3 runs 15 residues. The V and J ends lost 5 bases and 8 bases, in that order; junction bases with no gene match: 6. Per the germline V gene, CDR1 is MDHEN and CDR2 is SYDVKM.

V and J are TRBV7-6 and TRBJ2-3; no firm D call. Germline V CDR1 and CDR2: SGHVS, FNYEAQ. The CDR3 is 16 amino acids. The V gene lost 2 bases and the J gene lost 4 bases, with 16 bases spanning the gap. Written as DNA, the CDR3 is TGTGCCAGCAGCTTATTTCGCTCTGGCTTGCCAGATACGCAGTATTTT. This encodes CASSLFRSGLPDTQYF.

The CDR3 loop reads CASSPRAPLNYGYTF. The CDR3 DNA reads as TGTGCCAGCAGCCCCCGGGCCCCCCTTAACTATGGCTACACCTTC. The V call is TRBV28, the J call TRBJ1-2; no reliable D call. CDR3 length: 15 residues. Germline CDR1 and CDR2: MDHEN and SYDVKM. The germline V and J ends were trimmed by 6 bases and 1 base, with 15 bases remaining between them.

The rearrangement uses TRBV7-3 and TRBJ1-4; the D is unclear. Trimming left V 3 bases short and J 4 bases short, with 0 bases between. Germline CDR1 and CDR2: SGHTA and FQGTGA. The CDR3 is 11 amino acids. CDR3 protein: CASSFNEKLFF. In DNA form, the CDR3 reads TGTGCCAGCAGCTTTAATGAAAAACTGTTTTTT.